The 20 T cell receptor beta chains reported below all come from one sample, sequenced in a study of blood T cell repertoires in COVID-19. Only in-frame clones appear in the TCRdb table, and some are missing; sequencing was by immunoSEQ multiplex PCR. The table has around 150,000 clones, about four fifths seen once; the top ten hold 8% to 13%. Sequenced input: peripheral blood. The receptors stem from a man aged 60 to 69 with active or convalescent COVID-19.

V is TRBV11-3 and J is TRBJ2-5; 9 bases are a match to TRBD1. V shed 2 bases and J 1 base; nucleotides not matched to a gene: 11. Per germline, CDR1 SGHNT and CDR2 YENEEA. The CDR3 contains 18 residues. CDR3 residues: CASSLPSYRGPGQETQYF. CDR3 nucleotide sequence: TGTGCCAGCAGCTTACCCTCGTACAGGGGGCCCGGCCAAGAGACCCAGTACTTC.

V is TRBV6-5 and J is TRBJ2-7; a possible D gene is TRBD1 (5 bases). Trimming took off 8 bases at V and 2 bases at J, with 16 bases between the two ends. CDR1 MNHEY and CDR2 SVGAGI come from the germline V gene. CDR3 size: 14 residues. Here the CDR3 DNA reads TGTGCCAGCTTTGACAGTAAAAATCCCTACGAGCAGTACTTC. It specifies CASFDSKNPYEQYF.

V and J are TRBV7-3 and TRBJ2-1; TRBD2 matches 8 bases. Germline V gene data show CDR1 as SGHTA and CDR2 as FQGTGA. V was clipped by 5 bases and J by 10 bases; unmatched bases: 7. This CDR3 region has 13 residues. As DNA, the CDR3 is TGTGCCAGCAGCACAGCCGGGAGGGCCGAGCAGTTCTTC. Translating it yields CASSTAGRAEQFF. Together with reference TRBV7-3 and TRBJ2-1, the CDR3 gives the full variable domain: GAGVSQTPSNKVTEKGKYVELRCDPISGHTALYWYRQSLGQGPEFLIYFQGTGAADDSGLPNDRFFAVRPEGSVSTLKIQRTERGDSAVYLCASSTAGRAEQFFGPGTRLTVL.

The chain employs TRBV28 and TRBJ2-1; tentative D call: TRBD2 (6 bases). Germline CDR1 MDHEN, CDR2 SYDVKM. V was shortened by 1 base and J by 6 bases, with 13 bases between the two germline ends. The CDR3 contains 15 residues. CDR3 nucleotides: TGTGCCAGCAGTTTATTGAGGGACTGGGGCAATGAGCAGTTCTTC. Protein sequence: CASSLLRDWGNEQFF. Looking up the rest from reference TRBV28 and TRBJ2-1 gives the full variable domain: DVKVTQSSRYLVKRTGEKVFLECVQDMDHENMFWYRQDPGLGLRLIYFSYDVKMKEKGDIPEGYSVSREKKERFSLILESASTNQTSMYLCASSLLRDWGNEQFFGPGTRLTVL.

The V and J genes are TRBV3-1 (or the pseudogene TRBV3-2) and TRBJ1-4; maybe TRBD1 (5 bases). This CDR3 is built from 16 residues. Germline V gene data show CDR1 as LGHDT and CDR2 as YNNKEL (reference sequence). V dropped 5 bases and J dropped 4 bases, with 17 bases sitting between them. The CDR3 reads CASSYAGTGGNEKLFF. The CDR3 DNA follows: TGTGCCAGCAGCTACGCAGGGACCGGGGGTAATGAAAAACTGTTTTTT.

The chain employs TRBV2 and TRBJ2-1; TRBD2 agrees at 13 bases. Germline CDR1 reads SNHLY; CDR2 reads FYNNEI. This CDR3 comprises 16 residues. The trim removed 3 bases at V and 8 bases at J, leaving 7 bases unmatched. The CDR3 spells CASSDRGLAGDHEQFF. In nucleotides, the CDR3 is TGTGCCAGCAGTGACCGAGGACTAGCGGGAGACCATGAGCAGTTCTTC.

The chain carries TRBV28 and TRBJ1-4, with 8 bases aligning to TRBD1. Per the germline V gene, CDR1 is MDHEN and CDR2 is SYDVKM. CDR3 length equals 15 residues. Losses at the gene ends were 7 bases for V and 4 bases for J; bases not matched to a gene: 8. This CDR3 is CASTTSGGLNEKLFF. The CDR3, as DNA: TGTGCCAGCACTACCTCAGGGGGCCTTAATGAAAAACTGTTTTTT.

V usage is TRBV18 and J usage is TRBJ1-3, with TRBD1 as a possible D gene (5 bases). The germline V and J ends were trimmed by 2 bases and 3 bases, with 14 bases remaining between them. Germline CDR1 and CDR2: KGHSH and LQKENI. CDR3 length equals 16 residues. For the CDR3, the DNA is TGTGCCAGCTCACCAGAGGCGGCAGGGATTGGAAACACCATATATTTT. Its translation is CASSPEAAGIGNTIYF.

V usage is TRBV11-2 and J usage is TRBJ2-3; D may be TRBD2 (6 bases). Trimming shortened V by 5 bases and J by 2 bases, and 20 bases separated the two germline ends. This CDR3 has 17 amino acids. Looked up from germline, CDR1 is SGHAT and CDR2 is FQNNGV. Written as DNA, the CDR3 is TGTGCCAGCAGCCTATCTACCACGGGACTGAACACAGATACGCAGTATTTT. Its protein is CASSLSTTGLNTDTQYF.

This clone appeared once. The rearrangement links TRBV11-2 to TRBJ1-1; D not certain. Germline V gives CDR1 SGHAT, CDR2 FQNNGV. The CDR3 has 12 amino acids. V gave up 7 bases and J gave up 6 bases, with 12 bases separating them. This CDR3 reads CASTIAGAEAFF. DNA for the CDR3: TGTGCCAGCACCATTGCGGGAGCTGAAGCTTTCTTT.

CDR3: CASSPSGNTIYF. The CDR3 DNA reads as TGTGCCAGCAGCCCTTCCGGTAACACCATATATTTT. This chain joins TRBV14 and TRBJ1-3; D gene uncertain. CDR1 and CDR2 (germline): SGHDN, FVKESK. With 4 bases removed from V and 7 bases from J, the gap between germline ends came to 8 bases. The CDR3 has 12 amino acids.

The chain is built from TRBV6-6 and TRBJ2-7, with D possibly TRBD1 on 5 matching bases. CDR1 and CDR2 from the germline V gene are MNHNY and SVGAGI (reference sequence). CDR3 length: 12 amino acids. V gave up 5 bases and J gave up 4 bases, with 9 bases separating them. The CDR3 is CASSAQGYEQYF. CDR3 sequence (DNA): TGTGCCAGCAGTGCCCAGGGTTACGAGCAGTACTTC.

This sequence joins TRBV1 and TRBJ2-7; the D call TRBD2 from the table was never checked on the DNA. TRBV1 is tagged as a pseudogene. The CDR3 contains 16 residues. Here the CDR3 reads CTSSQGNSGGYYEQYF. The CDR3 DNA is TGCACCAGCAGCCAAGGAAATAGCGGGGGCTACTACGAGCAGTACTTC.

This clone occurred once. The chain couples TRBV24-1 to TRBJ2-3; 11 bases map to TRBD1. The CDR3 totals 15 residues. The germline gives CDR1 KGHDR, CDR2 SFDVKD. The ends lost 7 bases at V and 6 bases at J; junction bases unmatched: 8. CDR3 coding DNA: TGTGCCACCAGCGCCCGGGACAGGGGGAGGGATACGCAGTATTTT. Translated, it gives CATSARDRGRDTQYF.

This clone was recorded only once. The V gene is TRBV12-3 or TRBV12-4, the J gene TRBJ1-2; D unresolved. The CDR3 has 12 amino acids. Trimming took 4 bases from V and 5 from J, leaving 8 bases between them. The CDR3 is CASSSHRYGYTF. CDR3 bases: TGTGCCAGCAGTTCGCACCGGTATGGCTACACCTTC.

The V gene is TRBV7-3, the J gene TRBJ2-3, with 9 bases fitting TRBD2. After removal of 2 bases from V and 1 base from J, the junction contained 4 bases not matched to a gene. The CDR3 covers 16 residues. Germline V lookup: CDR1 SGHTA, CDR2 FQGTGA. The CDR3 DNA sequence: TGTGCCAGCAGCTTAGGAGGCGGGGGGGGCACAGATACGCAGTATTTT. It yields the protein CASSLGGGGGTDTQYF.

The gene calls are TRBV3-1 (or the pseudogene TRBV3-2) and TRBJ2-2; D possibly corresponds to TRBD2 (5 bases). CDR1 is LGHDT and CDR2 is YNNKEL in the germline V gene (reference sequence). V lost 2 bases, J lost 2 bases, and 6 bases lay in between. This CDR3 is 14 amino acids long. The CDR3 coding sequence is TGTGCCAGCAGCCAACCGGGAAACACCGGGGAGCTGTTTTTT. Amino acids: CASSQPGNTGELFF.

The CDR3 bases are TGCAGCGTTGATGGACAGGGGGCGAGCGCGCAGTATTTT. Protein product: CSVDGQGASAQYF. The chain has TRBV29-1 and TRBJ2-3; 11 bases are a match to TRBD1. V was pared by 3 bases and J by 10 bases, with 6 bases of the junction left unmatched. CDR3 length: 13 residues. Germline V gene lookup returns CDR1 SQVTM and CDR2 ANQGSEA.

The chain recombines TRBV7-9 with TRBJ1-1, with TRBD1 matching 7 bases. Germline values: CDR1 SEHNR, CDR2 FQNEAQ (reference sequence). The V gene end was trimmed by 5 bases and the J gene end by 4 bases; junction bases not matched to a gene: 7. The CDR3 runs to 14 residues. CDR3 loop: CASSEQGRGTEAFF. The CDR3 nucleotides read TGTGCCAGCAGCGAACAGGGGCGGGGCACTGAAGCTTTCTTT. Combining the CDR3 with reference TRBV7-9 and TRBJ1-1 gives the whole variable domain DTGVSQNPRHKITKRGQNVTFRCDPISEHNRLYWYRQTLGQGPEFLTYFQNEAQLEKSRLLSDRFSAERPKGSFSTLEIQRTEQGDSAMYLCASSEQGRGTEAFFGQGTRLTVV.

This chain links TRBV7-2 with TRBJ2-2, with 12 bases fitting TRBD2. The CDR3 is 17 residues long. The V segment lost 5 bases and the J segment 1 base; nucleotides outside the gene matches: 5. From germline, CDR1 is SGHTA and CDR2 FQGNSA. The chain's CDR3 is CASSPSGRAGNTGELFF. CDR3 nucleotides: TGTGCCAGCAGCCCTAGCGGGAGGGCCGGGAACACCGGGGAGCTGTTTTTT.